This T cell receptor beta chain is drawn from a study of T cells after yellow fever vaccination. The study, taken as a whole, reports: Although the secondary response was weaker, it peaked faster, at day 5 versus 15.

TCRdb reprocessed the 5' RACE reads via MiXCR and lists one record per CDR3 protein. The sample lists nearly 350,000 distinct CDR3 sequences, 7% to 9% seen once, with approximately 18% in the top ten. This clonotype showed up many times. Its antigen is still unknown. The CDR3 covers 13 residues. The V end lost 6 bases, the J end lost 6 bases, and 15 bases lay between the germline ends. The germline V gene has CDR1 DFQATT and CDR2 SNEGSKA (reference sequence). This receptor was obtained from a man aged 18-30 years who received the YFV17D yellow fever vaccine. This sample comprised PBMCs, obtained about 49 days after the first yellow fever vaccination. The chain is built from TRBV20-1 and TRBJ2-4, with a weak D call TRBD1 (6 bases). The CDR3 sequence is CSAHQGNVNIQYF. CDR3 DNA sequence: TGCAGTGCCCATCAGGGGAATGTAAACATTCAGTACTTC.